Listed below are T cell receptor beta chains from one sample, sequenced in a study of Tregs in tolerant kidney transplant recipients. TCRdb keeps only in-frame clones here, not all; method: immunoSEQ multiplex PCR. The data show about 83,000 clones, roughly 98% seen once. The sample was CD4+ T cells from blood, taken before the transplant. These receptors were obtained from a human donor who received a combined kidney and bone marrow transplant. Both conserved end residues are part of each CDR3. The order of the fields is V gene, J gene, D gene, clone size, CDR3 DNA, CDR3 protein. The D gene is left open where the match is weak. For some rows the clone size is stated as once, few or many, or as a class when expanded; others skip it.

V: TRBV11-2
J: TRBJ1-4
D: TRBD1
size: -
DNA: TGTGCCAGCAGCTCCGTCGGACAGGGGGAAAAACTGTTTTTT
CDR3: CASSSVGQGEKLFF

V: TRBV19
J: TRBJ2-7
D: -
size: -
DNA: TGTGCCAGTAGCCAGAGGCCTGGCAGGGGTAGCGAGCAGTACTTC
CDR3: CASSQRPGRGSEQYF

V: TRBV2
J: TRBJ1-4
D: TRBD1
size: once
DNA: TGTGCCAGCAGCCGCATCGGACAGGGACTAATGAAAAAACTGTTTTTT
CDR3: CASSRIGQGLMKKLFF

V: TRBV6-6
J: TRBJ2-7
D: TRBD1
size: -
DNA: TGTGCCAGCAGTCGACAGGGCTTAATCGACGAGCAGTACTTC
CDR3: CASSRQGLIDEQYF

V: TRBV7-3
J: TRBJ2-1
D: TRBD2
size: -
DNA: TGTGCCAGCAGCTGGACTAGGCACTACAATGAGCAGTTCTTC
CDR3: CASSWTRHYNEQFF

V: TRBV7-2
J: TRBJ2-7
D: TRBD1
size: -
DNA: TGTGCCAGCAGCTTATGGGGACAGGGTAACTACGAGCAGTACTTC
CDR3: CASSLWGQGNYEQYF

V: TRBV5-1
J: TRBJ1-4
D: -
size: -
DNA: TGCGCCAGCAGCAGCGGGCATACTAATGAAAAACTGTTTTTT
CDR3: CASSSGHTNEKLFF

V: TRBV5-1
J: TRBJ2-5
D: -
size: -
DNA: TGCGCCAGCAGCTTAGGGAGCAGGGGAGAGACCCAGTACTTC
CDR3: CASSLGSRGETQYF

V: TRBV11-2
J: TRBJ1-2
D: TRBD1
size: -
DNA: TGTGCCAGCAGCTTCCGGGACAGCCCCGTCTATGGCTACACCTTC
CDR3: CASSFRDSPVYGYTF

V: TRBV9
J: TRBJ1-6
D: TRBD1
size: once
DNA: TGTGCCAGCAGCCCTAGACAGGGGTATAATTCACCCCTCCACTTT
CDR3: CASSPRQGYNSPLHF

V: TRBV7-9
J: TRBJ2-3
D: -
size: -
DNA: TGTGCCAGCAGCTTAAGGGAGAGAGATACGCAGTATTTT
CDR3: CASSLRERDTQYF

V: TRBV18
J: TRBJ1-4
D: -
size: -
DNA: TGTGCCAGCTCACCAGCCGGGGGAGAGGGAAAACTGTTTTTT
CDR3: CASSPAGGEGKLFF

V: TRBV11-3
J: TRBJ2-7
D: -
size: -
DNA: TGTGCCAGCAGCTGGAAGGCGACATCGACCTACGAGCAGTACTTC
CDR3: CASSWKATSTYEQYF

V: TRBV6-5
J: TRBJ1-5
D: -
size: -
DNA: TGTGCCAGCAACCAGGGTCCTAATCAGCCCCAGCATTTT
CDR3: CASNQGPNQPQHF

V: TRBV9
J: TRBJ1-2
D: -
size: -
DNA: TGTGCCAGCAGCGCCCGACCGTCGGGTGGGGGGGGTAACTATGGCTACACCTTC
CDR3: CASSARPSGGGGNYGYTF

V: TRBV5-4
J: TRBJ2-2
D: -
size: -
DNA: TGTGCCAGCAGCGCCGGACAGCGGAACACCGGGGAGCTGTTTTTT
CDR3: CASSAGQRNTGELFF

V: TRBV2
J: TRBJ2-5
D: TRBD2
size: -
DNA: TGTGCCAGCAGTGGTACTAGCGGAGAGACCCAGTACTTC
CDR3: CASSGTSGETQYF

V: TRBV27
J: TRBJ2-7
D: TRBD2
size: once
DNA: TGTGCCAGCAGTCCCTTGAGCGGGAGGAGCTCCTACGAGCAGTACTTC
CDR3: CASSPLSGRSSYEQYF

V: TRBV5-1
J: TRBJ2-1
D: TRBD2
size: -
DNA: TGCGCCAGCAGCTTTATCAGCGGGGGACCTACCAATGAGCAGTTCTTC
CDR3: CASSFISGGPTNEQFF

V: TRBV7-2
J: TRBJ2-2
D: TRBD2
size: few
DNA: TGTGCCAGCAGCATTCCGGGACTAGCGGGAAACACCGGGGAGCTGTTTTTT
CDR3: CASSIPGLAGNTGELFF

V: TRBV5-1
J: TRBJ2-5
D: -
size: -
DNA: TGCGCCAGCAGGCGGGACGCCCGGGACCAAGAGACCCAGTACTTC
CDR3: CASRRDARDQETQYF

V: TRBV4-2
J: TRBJ2-1
D: TRBD1
size: -
DNA: TGTGCCAGCAGCCCGCTGACAGGGAAAGTAGCCTACAATGAGCAGTTCTTC
CDR3: CASSPLTGKVAYNEQFF

V: TRBV18
J: TRBJ2-5
D: -
size: -
DNA: TGTGCCAGCTCACGCCAGAACCAAGAGACCCAGTACTTC
CDR3: CASSRQNQETQYF

V: TRBV7-2
J: TRBJ1-2
D: TRBD1
size: -
DNA: TGTGCCAGCAGCTTAGCAGGGGGCGATGGAGGCTACACCTTC
CDR3: CASSLAGGDGGYTF

V: TRBV5-4
J: TRBJ1-3
D: -
size: -
DNA: TGTGCCAGCAGCTGGGGCTTGAGCTCTGGAAACACCATATATTTT
CDR3: CASSWGLSSGNTIYF

V: TRBV7-2
J: TRBJ2-5
D: -
size: -
DNA: TGTGCCAGCAGCTTAGGGTCGGCGGGACCCCCGAATCCCGAGACCCAGTACTTC
CDR3: CASSLGSAGPPNPETQYF

V: TRBV28
J: TRBJ1-5
D: -
size: -
DNA: TGTGCCAGCAGTTTATTAGACAGTCCCTCGGCCCAGCATTTT
CDR3: CASSLLDSPSAQHF

V: TRBV27
J: TRBJ2-3
D: TRBD2
size: -
DNA: TGTGCCAGCAGCCATTCGACTAGCCTTAGCACAGATACGCAGTATTTT
CDR3: CASSHSTSLSTDTQYF

V: TRBV2
J: TRBJ2-4
D: TRBD2
size: -
DNA: TGTGCCAGCAGTGATCTAGCGGGAATGGTCAAAAACATTCAGTACTTC
CDR3: CASSDLAGMVKNIQYF

V: TRBV28
J: TRBJ1-5
D: TRBD1
size: -
DNA: TGTGCCAGCAGTGTGGGACAGGGGTTTCAGCCCCAGCATTTT
CDR3: CASSVGQGFQPQHF

V: TRBV4-3
J: TRBJ2-4
D: -
size: -
DNA: TGCGCCAGCAGCCAAGATGGAAGGGGAAGACAGTACTTC
CDR3: CASSQDGRGRQYF

V: TRBV29-1
J: TRBJ2-7
D: TRBD2
size: once
DNA: TGCAGCATAGGGGAGGGATACTCCTACGAGCAGTACTTC
CDR3: CSIGEGYSYEQYF